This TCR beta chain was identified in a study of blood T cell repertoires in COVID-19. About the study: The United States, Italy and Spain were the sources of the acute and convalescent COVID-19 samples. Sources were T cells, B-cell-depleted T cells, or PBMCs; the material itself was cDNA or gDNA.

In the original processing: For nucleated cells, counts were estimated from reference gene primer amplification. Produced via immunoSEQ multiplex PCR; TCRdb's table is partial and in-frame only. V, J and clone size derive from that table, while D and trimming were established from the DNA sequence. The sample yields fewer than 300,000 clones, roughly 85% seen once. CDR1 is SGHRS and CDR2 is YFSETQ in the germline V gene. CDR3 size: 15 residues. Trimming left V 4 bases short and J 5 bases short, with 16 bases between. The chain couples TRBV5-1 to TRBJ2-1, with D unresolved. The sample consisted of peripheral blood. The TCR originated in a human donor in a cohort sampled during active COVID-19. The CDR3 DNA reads TGCGCCAGCAGCCGGAGCGCCTTATTTGACAATGAGCAGTTCTTC. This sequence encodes CASSRSALFDNEQFF.